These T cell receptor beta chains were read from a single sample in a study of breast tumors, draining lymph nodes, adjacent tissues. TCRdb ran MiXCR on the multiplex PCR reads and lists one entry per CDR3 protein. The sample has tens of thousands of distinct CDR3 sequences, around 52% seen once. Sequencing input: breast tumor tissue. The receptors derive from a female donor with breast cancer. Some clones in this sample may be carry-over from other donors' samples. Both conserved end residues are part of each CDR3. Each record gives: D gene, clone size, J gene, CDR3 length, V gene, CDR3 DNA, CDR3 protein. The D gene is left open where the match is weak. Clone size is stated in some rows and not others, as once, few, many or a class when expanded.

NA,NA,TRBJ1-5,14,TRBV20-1,TGCAGTGCAACTAGCGGGCCGTACAATCAACCCCAGCATTTT,CSATSGPYNQPQHF
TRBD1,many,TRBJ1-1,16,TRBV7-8,TGTGCCAGCAGCTTAGATAGGACAGGGGGCAGGACTGAAGCTTTCTTT,CASSLDRTGGRTEAFF
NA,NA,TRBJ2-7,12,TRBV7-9,TGTGCCAGCATGATCGACAGCTACGAGCAGTACTTC,CASMIDSYEQYF
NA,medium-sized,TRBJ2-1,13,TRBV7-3,TGTGCCAGCAGCTTCGGACGAGACAATGAGCAGTTCTTC,CASSFGRDNEQFF
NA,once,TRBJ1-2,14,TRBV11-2,TGTGCCAGCAGCTTGGGGGGCTCACTCTATGGCTACACCTTC,CASSLGGSLYGYTF
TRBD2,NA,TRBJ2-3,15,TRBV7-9,TGTGCCAGCAGCTTAGGACTAGCGGGGGGAGATACGCAGTATTTT,CASSLGLAGGDTQYF
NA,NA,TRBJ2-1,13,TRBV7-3,NA,CASSLVASGSLIF
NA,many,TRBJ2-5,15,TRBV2,TGTGCCAGCAGTGAGTCAAAGGGTTTGGGAGAGACCCAGTACTTC,CASSESKGLGETQYF
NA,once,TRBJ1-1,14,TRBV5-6,TGTGCCAGCAGCTTGGAGCAGGGGAACACTGAAGCTTTCTTT,CASSLEQGNTEAFF
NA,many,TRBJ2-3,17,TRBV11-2,TGTGCCAGCAGCCCCAGGGGAGCTAGCGCCCGGACAGATACGCAGTATTTT,CASSPRGASARTDTQYF
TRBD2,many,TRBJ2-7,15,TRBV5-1,TGCGCCAGCAGCTTGGGACTAGCCTCCTCCTACGAGCAGTACTTC,CASSLGLASSYEQYF
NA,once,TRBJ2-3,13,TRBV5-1,TGTGCCACCAGCTTAGAGGGGGCAGATACGCAGTATTTT,CATSLEGADTQYF
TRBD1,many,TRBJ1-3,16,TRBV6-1,TGTGCCAGCAGTGACCCGGGACAGCTTCGGGGAAACACCATATATTTT,CASSDPGQLRGNTIYF
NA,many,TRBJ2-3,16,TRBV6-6,TGTGCCAGCAGTCCCGGGGCCGTAGAGGGCACAGATACGCAGTATTTT,CASSPGAVEGTDTQYF
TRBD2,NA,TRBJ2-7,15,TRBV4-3,TGCGCCAGCAGCCAAGAGGTAGCGGGGGGATACGAGCAGTACTTC,CASSQEVAGGYEQYF
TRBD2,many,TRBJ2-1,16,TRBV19,TGTGCCAGTAGTATGGCGGGAGGGCGTTCTTTCAATGAGCAGTTCTTC,CASSMAGGRSFNEQFF
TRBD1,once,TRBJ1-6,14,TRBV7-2,TGTGCCAGCGGACAGGGGGCTTATAATTCACCCCTCCACTTT,CASGQGAYNSPLHF
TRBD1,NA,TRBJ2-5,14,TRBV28,TGTGCCAGCAGCTTCGACAGGGGGCAAGAGACCCAGTACTTC,CASSFDRGQETQYF
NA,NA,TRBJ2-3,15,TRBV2,TGTGCCAGCAGTGAAAGCCTGCGCTCAGGGAATACGCAGTATTTT,CASSESLRSGNTQYF
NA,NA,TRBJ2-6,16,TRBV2,TGTGCCAGCAGTGATCAGGCTACATATGGGGCCAACGTCCTGACTTTC,CASSDQATYGANVLTF
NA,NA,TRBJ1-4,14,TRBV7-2,TGTGCCAGCAGCTTAGGACAGACTTGGGAAAAACTGTTTTTT,CASSLGQTWEKLFF
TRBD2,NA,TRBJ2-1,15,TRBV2,TGTGCCAGCATGGCTGGGCTAGCGGGGGAATTAAGGCAGTTCTTC,CASMAGLAGELRQFF
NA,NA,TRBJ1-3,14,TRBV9,TGTGCCAGCAGCGGTACAGGGTCTGGAAACACCATATATTTT,CASSGTGSGNTIYF
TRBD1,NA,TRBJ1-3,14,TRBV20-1,TGCAGTGCTAGGGACAGGACCTCTGGAAACACCATATATTTT,CSARDRTSGNTIYF
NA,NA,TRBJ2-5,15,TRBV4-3,TGCGCCAGCAGCCAAGAGGGACGGCACCAAAGGGCCCAGTACTTC,CASSQEGRHQRAQYF
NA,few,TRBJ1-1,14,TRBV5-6,TGTGCCAGCAGCTCTCGTAAAAGACAGGTAGAAGCTTTCTTT,CASSSRKRQVEAFF
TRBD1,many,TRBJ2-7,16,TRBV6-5,TGTGCCAGCAGTTACAGCCCCGGGACAGGGAAGGGGGAGCAGTACTTC,CASSYSPGTGKGEQYF
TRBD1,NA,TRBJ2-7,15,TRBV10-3,TGTGCCATCAGTGAATCCGGGACAGGGGGCTCCGAGCAGTACTTC,CAISESGTGGSEQYF
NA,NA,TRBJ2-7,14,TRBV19,TGTGCCAGTAGTCTTACGGGACTCCCTCAGGGGCAGTACTTC,CASSLTGLPQGQYF
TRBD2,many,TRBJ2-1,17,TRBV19,TGTGCCAGTAGTCCACCGACTAGCGGGGGGGGAATCAATGAGCAGTCCTTC,CASSPPTSGGGINEQSF
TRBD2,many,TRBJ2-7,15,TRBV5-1,TGCGCCAGCAGCTTGGATGGCGGGAGCGTCCGCGAGCAGTACTTC,CASSLDGGSVREQYF
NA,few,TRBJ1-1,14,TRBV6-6,TGTGCCAGCAGCCTCCGGGGGGAGAACACTGAAGCTTCCTTT,CASSLRGENTEASF
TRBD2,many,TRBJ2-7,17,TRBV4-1,TGCGCCAGCAGCCAACCTACCCGCCTAGCGGGGGCTTACGAGCAGTACTTC,CASSQPTRLAGAYEQYF
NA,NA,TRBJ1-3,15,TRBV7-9,TGTGCCAGCAGCCCGCGACTGAGCTCTGGAAACACCATATATTTT,CASSPRLSSGNTIYF
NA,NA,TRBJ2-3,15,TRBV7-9,TGTGCCAGCAGCTCCTTACACCGGGACCTCGATACGCAGTATTTT,CASSSLHRDLDTQYF
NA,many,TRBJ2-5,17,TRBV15,TGTGCCACCAGCAGGGCTCCTGGGGGGGGCTTCAGAGAGACCCAGTACTTC,CATSRAPGGGFRETQYF
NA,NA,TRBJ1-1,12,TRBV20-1,TGCACCCCAAGCCGAGAGAACACTGAAGCTTTCTTT,CTPSRENTEAFF
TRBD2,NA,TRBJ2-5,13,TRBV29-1,TGCAGCGTTGAAGGGACGGGGGGGCAGACCCAGTACTTC,CSVEGTGGQTQYF
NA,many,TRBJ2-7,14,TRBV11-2,TGTGCCAGCAGCCCATGGCAGGGGTTCTACGAGCAGTACTTC,CASSPWQGFYEQYF
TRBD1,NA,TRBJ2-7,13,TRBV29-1,TGCAGCGTAGCGGACAGGGGGTCCTACGAGCAGTACTTC,CSVADRGSYEQYF
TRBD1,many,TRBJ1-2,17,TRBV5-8,TGTGCCAGCACCTCCGGGACAGCGGGCGCGGGTAACTATGGCTACACCTTC,CASTSGTAGAGNYGYTF
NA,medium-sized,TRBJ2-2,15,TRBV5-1,TGCGCCAGCGGCGGACAGTTAGCGAACACCGGGGAGCTGTTTTTT,CASGGQLANTGELFF
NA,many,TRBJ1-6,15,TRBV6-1,TGTGCCAGCAGTAATACTGGCCAGGGGAATTCACCCCTCCACTTT,CASSNTGQGNSPLHF
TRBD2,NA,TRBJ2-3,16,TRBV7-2,TGTGCCAGCAGCTTCGTAGCGGGAGCGTTCGAAGATACGCAGTATTTT,CASSFVAGAFEDTQYF
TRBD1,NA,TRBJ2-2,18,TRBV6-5,TGTGCCAGCAGTCCCAGGACAGGGGGAATCGCGAACACCGGGGAGCTGTTTTTT,CASSPRTGGIANTGELFF
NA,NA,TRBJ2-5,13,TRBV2,TGTGCCAGCAGTGAGGCTAACCAAGAGACCCAGTACTTC,CASSEANQETQYF
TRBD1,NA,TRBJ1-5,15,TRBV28,TGTGCCAGCAGTCGTGACAGGGTGCCGAATCAGCCCCAGCATTTT,CASSRDRVPNQPQHF
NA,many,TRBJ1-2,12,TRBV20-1,NA,CSARDWGDGSAF